This entry concerns a single T cell receptor (beta chain). Its cognate antigen has yet to be identified. No much larger clone exists at a distance of one base, and base qualities are not known. This sample stems from a study of T cells in localized non-small cell lung cancer (dated by TCRdb to 2020 to 2021). Context from the whole study: Comparing tumors with uninvolved tumor-adjacent lungs, the study looked at the T cell repertoires of 236 patients with early-stage NSCLC. The cohort was made up of around 250 treatment-naive NSCLC patients whose localized lung tumors had been resected. A mean age of around 66 years was recorded for the NSCLC patients, of whom under 150 were male and about a hundred were female.

What the study reported, not specific to this receptor: The highest T cell clonality was observed in uninvolved tumor-adjacent lung, where clonality exceeded that of tumor, suggesting that antigenic responses were more focused in uninvolved tumor-adjacent lung. Because multi-region sequencing of the tumors was not done, intratumor heterogeneity could not be ruled out. Because the study design was exploratory, TCR variables were selected using unadjusted p-values without false-discovery rate correction. Longer overall survival was associated with higher blood T cell density, whereas shorter survival was associated with higher adjacent-lung clonality. A median of roughly 60 of the top 100 tumor clones were detected in paired uninvolved adjacent lung, and 28 of these tumor clones were also found among the top 100 clones of the paired uninvolved adjacent lung.

Including cysteine and phenylalanine, the CDR3 has 15 amino acids. Only the CDR3 DNA is retained, 45 bases long and in frame from the first base. CDR1 SGHTA and CDR2 FQGNSA were looked up in the germline V gene. The junction shows trimming of 5 bases on V and 2 bases on J, plus 13 bases between the germline ends. At diagnosis, tumor, uninvolved tumor-adjacent lung and peripheral blood were collected and then preserved as a mix of FFPE and fresh-frozen material. For TCR repertoire profiling, the blood samples were analyzed as peripheral blood mononuclear cells. TCR beta CDR3 regions were sequenced from DNA using the immunoSEQ Assay. Per the authors' processing: T cell density was computed as TCR beta template counts normalized to usable DNA estimated by amplifying housekeeping genes. The preseqR package was used to estimate richness by extrapolating to 400,000 templates for PBMC samples and to 120,000 templates for tissue samples. Clonality was taken to be one minus Pielou's evenness. Differential abundance testing on productive amino-acid clonotypes, with a minimum total count of 5 and an alpha of 0.1, was used to identify tissue-enriched TCRs. Repertoire overlap between compartments was quantified with the Jaccard Index and Morisita Overlap Index. GLIPH clustered TCR beta CDR3s with public tetramer-defined viral CDR3s; viral motifs required at least three viral sequences plus V-gene enrichment. This is the immuneACCESS table as TCRdb keeps it, with only in-frame sequences that have V and J called. A part of the clones is gone; compared with another copy, unresolved V genes explain less than half, and the rest is unexplained. V and J calls and clone size are copied from that table; D and trimming were computed from the DNA. This sample lists 30,000 to 35,000 clones; around nine tenths were detected once. Together, the top ten hold 3.5% to 5% of the sample.

This chain is built from TRBV7-2 and TRBJ2-1; TRBD2 is a weak D gene call, 6 bases matching. The specimen comprised peripheral blood, sampled before any cancer treatment. This sequence was found in a woman aged 40 to 75 with stage I lung adenocarcinoma. The DNA sequence is as follows: TGTGCCAGCAGCCCCATGTCGGGGGCCTACAATGAGCAGTTCTTC. Its amino acids are CASSPMSGAYNEQFF.